Shown below are 18 T cell receptor beta chains from a single sample sequenced in a study of lymphopenia after photon versus proton radiotherapy (dated by TCRdb to the late 2010s). The library relied on the immunoSEQ multiplex PCR assay. This immuneACCESS table, as held by TCRdb, lists in-frame sequences with V and J called but not all clones. Of the missing ones, under half trace to an unresolved V gene in checked studies; the others have no known cause. The sample profile shows about 8,300 clones; about 90% of them were found once. The ten top clones hold under 25% of the sample. The starting material was peripheral blood, obtained from a patient treated with photon-based radiotherapy. The source is a man aged 80 or over with cholangiocarcinoma.

The gene calls are TRBV9 and TRBJ2-2, with TRBD2 matching over 7 bases. The germline V gene encodes CDR1 SGDLS and CDR2 YYNGEE. The ends lost 0 bases at V and 5 bases at J; junction bases unmatched: 4. The CDR3 is 15 amino acids. CDR3 sequence reads: CASSVETGGTGELFF. In DNA form, the CDR3 reads TGTGCCAGCAGCGTAGAAACGGGGGGAACCGGGGAGCTGTTTTTT.

The DNA of the CDR3 is TGTGCCGCAGCACAGGAAGCCTACGAGCAGTACTTC. Translated: CAAAQEAYEQYF. The rearrangement uses TRBV10-3 and TRBJ2-7, with D perhaps matching TRBD1 (5 bases). Between the trimmed V and J ends, which lost 11 bases and 2 bases, there was a span of 13 bases. This CDR3 is built from 12 residues. The V gene's germline CDR1 is ENHRY and CDR2 SYGVKD.

This clone has a single count. The rearrangement uses TRBV7-2 and TRBJ2-2, with D maybe TRBD2 (5 bases). Trimming removed 1 base from V and 5 bases from J, with 11 bases in between. The CDR3 is made up of 15 amino acids. Germline V CDR1 and CDR2: SGHTA, FQGNSA. The chain's CDR3 is CASSLGGWGTGELFF. CDR3 sequence (DNA): TGTGCCAGCAGCTTAGGAGGGTGGGGAACCGGGGAGCTGTTTTTT. The variable domain in full, completed from reference TRBV7-2 and TRBJ2-2, reads GAGVSQSPSNKVTEKGKDVELRCDPISGHTALYWYRQSLGQGLEFLIYFQGNSAPDKSGLPSDRFSAERTGGSVSTLTIQRTQQEDSAVYLCASSLGGWGTGELFFGEGSRLTVL.

This chain links TRBV7-9 with TRBJ1-5, with 11 bases matching TRBD1. J gave up 6 bases and V 5 bases, and 12 bases lay outside the gene matches. Germline V gives CDR1 SEHNR, CDR2 FQNEAQ (reference sequence). This CDR3 has 17 residues. The CDR3 coding sequence is TGTGCCAGCAGCCGGGGGCTGGGACAGGGGGTTTTTCAGCCCCAGCATTTT. It codes for CASSRGLGQGVFQPQHF.

V usage is TRBV28 and J usage is TRBJ1-1; D is perhaps TRBD1 (5 bases). The germline V gene encodes CDR1 MDHEN and CDR2 SYDVKM. Trimming cost V 5 bases and J 5 bases, with 15 bases left between them. The CDR3 runs to 14 residues. The CDR3 spells CASSRSGMRTEAFF. The CDR3, as DNA: TGTGCCAGCAGTAGATCAGGGATGAGAACTGAAGCTTTCTTT.

CDR3 in DNA: TGTGCCAGCAGTTCACCCTCGCAGGGGAACACTGAAGCTTTCTTT. Its translation is CASSSPSQGNTEAFF. The chain couples TRBV6-5 to TRBJ1-1, with D possibly TRBD1 on 5 matching bases. Trimming left V 4 bases short and J 1 base short, with 13 bases between. The CDR3 runs 15 residues. Germline lookup yields CDR1 MNHEY and CDR2 SVGAGI.

The genes are TRBV9 and TRBJ1-2; D uncertain. Germline CDR1 reads SGDLS; CDR2 reads YYNGEE. The CDR3 is made up of 14 amino acids. With 0 bases removed from V and 2 bases from J, the gap between germline ends came to 8 bases. In DNA form, the CDR3 reads TGTGCCAGCAGCGTAGGCGGGTTCAACTATGGCTACACCTTC. Encoded protein: CASSVGGFNYGYTF.

The CDR3 is CATSRVRNTGELFF. CDR3 bases: TGTGCCACCAGCAGAGTCAGGAACACCGGGGAGCTGTTTTTT. The rearrangement links TRBV15 to TRBJ2-2; D remains ambiguous. The CDR3 contains 14 residues. Germline CDR1 LNHNV, CDR2 YYDKDF (reference sequence). Trimming shortened V by 1 base and J by 1 base, and 4 bases separated the two germline ends.

V and J are TRBV13 and TRBJ2-2; D is unclear. The CDR3 runs to 16 residues. Trimming took 5 bases from V and 1 from J, leaving 14 bases between them. Looked up from germline, CDR1 is PRHDT and CDR2 is FYEKMQ (reference sequence). The CDR3 bases are TGTGCCAGCAGCCCCCTCAACGCCGTGAACACCGGGGAGCTGTTTTTT. Translated, it gives CASSPLNAVNTGELFF.

The rearrangement joins TRBV28 to TRBJ1-2; no clear D. The V end lost 6 bases, the J end lost 4 bases, and 6 bases lay between the germline ends. The CDR3 runs 11 residues. Germline-derived CDR1 and CDR2 are MDHEN and SYDVKM. The CDR3 bases are TGTGCCAGCAGCTTGCTCTATGGCTACACCTTC. Translated: CASSLLYGYTF.

The J gene is TRBJ1-3, the V gene TRBV7-2; D gene unclear. CDR1 and CDR2 (germline): SGHTA, FQGNSA. CDR3 size: 15 residues. V lost 5 bases to trimming and J lost 0 bases, with 11 bases between them. CDR3: CASSDRSSSGNTIYF. For the CDR3, the DNA is TGTGCCAGCAGCGACCGGAGTAGCTCTGGAAACACCATATATTTT.

V usage is TRBV5-1 and J usage is TRBJ2-5; the D is unclear. The V end lost 0 bases, the J end lost 5 bases, and 5 bases lay between the germline ends. Germline V gives CDR1 SGHRS, CDR2 YFSETQ. This CDR3 spans 12 amino acids. The CDR3 spells CASSLGRETQYF. CDR3 bases: TGCGCCAGCAGCTTGGGTCGGGAGACCCAGTACTTC.

This rearrangement joins TRBV6-5 to TRBJ2-7; D unclear. CDR1 is MNHEY, CDR2 SVGAGI, per germline. V lost 7 bases to trimming and J lost 0 bases, with 10 bases between them. The CDR3 covers 13 residues. CDR3 residues: CASISHSSYEQYF. Written as DNA, the CDR3 is TGTGCCAGCATATCCCACAGCTCCTACGAGCAGTACTTC.

This clone was seen a handful of times. As DNA, the CDR3 is TGTGCCAGCAGCTTGGCCAACGGGGAGGGCTATGGCTACACCTTC. Translating it yields CASSLANGEGYGYTF. The J gene is TRBJ1-2, the V gene TRBV5-4, with D unresolved. The CDR3 is 15 residues long. The V and J ends lost 0 bases and 4 bases respectively, with 13 bases between them. CDR1 is SGHNT and CDR2 is YYREEE in the germline V gene (reference sequence). Supplemented by reference TRBV5-4 and TRBJ1-2, the full variable domain reads ETGVTQSPTHLIKTRGQQVTLRCSSQSGHNTVSWYQQALGQGPQFIFQYYREEENGRGNFPPRFSGLQFPNYSSELNVNALELDDSALYLCASSLANGEGYGYTFGSGTRLTVV.

This chain connects TRBV5-1 to TRBJ2-5, with 8 bases matching TRBD1. Per the germline V gene, CDR1 is SGHRS and CDR2 is YFSETQ. Trimming removed 7 bases from V and 4 bases from J; junction bases left unmatched: 12. The length of the CDR3 is 15 residues. Here the CDR3 DNA reads TGCGCCAGCTCCGCCGGCAGGGGGCAGGGAGAGACCCAGTACTTC. This gives the protein CASSAGRGQGETQYF.

This chain joins TRBV5-1 and TRBJ2-2, with 7 bases lining up with TRBD1. The CDR3 is 16 residues long. Germline values: CDR1 SGHRS, CDR2 YFSETQ. V gave up 3 bases and J gave up 4 bases; unmatched junction bases: 9. The chain's CDR3 is CASSSRQGRVTGELFF. Here the CDR3 DNA reads TGCGCCAGCAGCTCCCGACAGGGTAGGGTCACCGGGGAGCTGTTTTTT.

The chain recombines TRBV11-2 with TRBJ1-2; D may be TRBD1 (5 bases). The CDR3 loop spans 13 amino acids. CDR1 and CDR2 from the germline V gene are SGHAT and FQNNGV. Trimming removed 0 bases at V and 7 bases at J, with 9 bases between. The CDR3: CASSLDGTAGYTF. CDR3 DNA: TGTGCCAGCAGCTTAGATGGGACGGCTGGCTACACCTTC. Variable domain in full (rest from reference TRBV11-2 and TRBJ1-2): EAGVAQSPRYKIIEKRQSVAFWCNPISGHATLYWYQQILGQGPKLLIQFQNNGVVDDSQLPKDRFSAERLKGVDSTLKIQPAKLEDSAVYLCASSLDGTAGYTFGSGTRLTVV.

This clone was counted only a few times. This chain connects TRBV14 to TRBJ2-1; the D is unclear. Per the germline V gene, CDR1 is SGHDN and CDR2 is FVKESK. This CDR3 is built from 15 residues. V gave up 4 bases and J gave up 6 bases, with 16 bases separating them. CDR3 nucleotide sequence: TGTGCCAGCAGCCGCAGAATAACTCTCGTCAATGAGCAGTTCTTC. Its protein is CASSRRITLVNEQFF.